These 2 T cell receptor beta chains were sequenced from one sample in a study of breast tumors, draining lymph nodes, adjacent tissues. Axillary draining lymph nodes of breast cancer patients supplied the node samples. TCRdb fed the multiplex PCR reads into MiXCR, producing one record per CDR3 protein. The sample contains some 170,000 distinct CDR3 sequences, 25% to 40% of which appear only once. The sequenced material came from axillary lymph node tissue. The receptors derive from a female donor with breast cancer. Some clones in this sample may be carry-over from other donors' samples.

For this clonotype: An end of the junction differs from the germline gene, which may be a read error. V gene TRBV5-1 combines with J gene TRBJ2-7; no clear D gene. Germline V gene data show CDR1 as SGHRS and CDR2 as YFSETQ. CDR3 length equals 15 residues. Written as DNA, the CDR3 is TGCGCCAGCAGCTTGTCTGCAGGCCTCACCTGCGAGCTGTACTTC. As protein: CASSLSAGLTCELYF.

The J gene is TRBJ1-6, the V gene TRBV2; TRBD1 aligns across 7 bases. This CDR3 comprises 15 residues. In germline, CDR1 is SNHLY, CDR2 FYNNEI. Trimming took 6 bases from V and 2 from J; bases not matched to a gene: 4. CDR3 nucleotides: TGTGCCAGCAGGATTGACAGGGCCTATAATTCACCCCTCCACTTT. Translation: CASRIDRAYNSPLHF.